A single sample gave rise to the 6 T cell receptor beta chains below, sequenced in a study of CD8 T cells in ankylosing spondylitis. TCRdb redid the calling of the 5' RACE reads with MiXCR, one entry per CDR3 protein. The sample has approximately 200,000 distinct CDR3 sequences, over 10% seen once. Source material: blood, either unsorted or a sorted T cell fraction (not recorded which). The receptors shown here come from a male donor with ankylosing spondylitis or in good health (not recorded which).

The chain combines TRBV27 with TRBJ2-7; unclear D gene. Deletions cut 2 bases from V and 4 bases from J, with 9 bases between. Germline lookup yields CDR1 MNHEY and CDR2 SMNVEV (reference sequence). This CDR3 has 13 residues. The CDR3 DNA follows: TGTGCCAGCAGTTTAGGCGGATATTACGAGCAGTACTTC. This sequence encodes CASSLGGYYEQYF.

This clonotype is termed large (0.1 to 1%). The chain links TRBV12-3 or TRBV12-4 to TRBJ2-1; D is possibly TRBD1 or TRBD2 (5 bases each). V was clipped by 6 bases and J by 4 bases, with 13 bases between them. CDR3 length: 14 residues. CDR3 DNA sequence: TGTGCCAGCAGCCCCCGGGACGGTTACAATGAGCAGTTCTTC. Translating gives CASSPRDGYNEQFF.

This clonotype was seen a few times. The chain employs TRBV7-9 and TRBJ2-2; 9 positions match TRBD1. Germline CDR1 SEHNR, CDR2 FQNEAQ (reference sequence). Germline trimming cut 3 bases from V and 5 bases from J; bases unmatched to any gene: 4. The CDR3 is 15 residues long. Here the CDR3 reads CASSFPDRGTGELFF. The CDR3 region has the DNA TGTGCCAGCAGCTTCCCGGACAGGGGTACCGGGGAGCTGTTTTTT.

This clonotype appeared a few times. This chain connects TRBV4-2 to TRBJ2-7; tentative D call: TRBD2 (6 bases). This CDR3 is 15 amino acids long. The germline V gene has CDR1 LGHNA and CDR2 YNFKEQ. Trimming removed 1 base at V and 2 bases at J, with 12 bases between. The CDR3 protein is CASSQVGGDAYEQYF. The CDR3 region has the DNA TGTGCCAGCAGCCAAGTAGGCGGGGATGCCTACGAGCAGTACTTC.

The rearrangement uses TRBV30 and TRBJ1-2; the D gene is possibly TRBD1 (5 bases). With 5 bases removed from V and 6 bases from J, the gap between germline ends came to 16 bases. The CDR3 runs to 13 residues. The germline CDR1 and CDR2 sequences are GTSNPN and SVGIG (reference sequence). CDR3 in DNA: TGTGCCTGGTCGGGACGGATTATTGATGGCTACACCTTC. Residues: CAWSGRIIDGYTF.

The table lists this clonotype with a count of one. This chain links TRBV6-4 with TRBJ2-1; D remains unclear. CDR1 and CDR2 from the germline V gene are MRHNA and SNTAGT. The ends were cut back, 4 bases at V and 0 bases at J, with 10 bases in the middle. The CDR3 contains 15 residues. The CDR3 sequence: CASSVPSNSYNEQFF. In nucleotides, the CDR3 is TGTGCCAGCAGTGTCCCGAGCAACTCCTACAATGAGCAGTTCTTC.